This T cell receptor (beta chain) originates from a study of CD8+ T cells in alopecia areata. Turning to the study itself: Treated individuals took tofacitinib by mouth, 5 to 10 mg twice daily.

Turning to this clone: Antigen specificity is unknown.

V shed 4 bases and J 5 bases; nucleotides not matched to a gene: 5. The CDR3 spans 14 residues. Per germline, CDR1 SEHNR and CDR2 FQNEAQ (reference sequence). The treatment was: oral pan-JAK inhibitor, 5-10 mg twice daily. Lesional scalp punch biopsies and peripheral blood came from alopecia areata patients. As the sequencing template, cDNA was produced by extracting RNA and reverse transcribing it. TCRdb keeps only in-frame clones here, not all; method: immunoSEQ multiplex PCR. The repertoire consists of around 190,000 clones, with 64% occurring once and the leading ten covering around 4%. Whole-study results and caveats: With tofacitinib ongoing, many expanded lesional clones persisted in both scalp and blood. Whether baseline CD8+ expansion is linked to response remains uncertain, given a single nonresponder.

This TCR derives from a human donor with alopecia areata. This sample comprised CD4+ T cells sorted from blood, obtained at week 4, from a patient treated with tofacitinib. The chain is built from TRBV7-9 and TRBJ2-3; TRBD2 aligns across 8 bases. The CDR3 spells CASSYPAGGDTQYF. Written as DNA, the CDR3 is TGTGCCAGCAGCTATCCGGCGGGGGGAGATACGCAGTATTTT.